The text below deals with one T cell receptor beta chain. This CDR3 spans 15 amino acids. Trimming cost V 5 bases and J 8 bases, with 18 bases left between them. Germline CDR1 KGHDR, CDR2 SFDVKD. Measured with immunoSEQ multiplex PCR; TCRdb has only the in-frame clones, and not every one. The table lists more than 85,000 clones, about 85% of them singletons. This entry belongs to a study of blood T cell repertoires in COVID-19. Turning to the study itself: Material from acute and convalescent COVID-19 was sourced from the United States, Italy and Spain.

The source of this sequence is a man aged 45 to 65 with acute or convalescent COVID-19. This chain connects TRBV24-1 to TRBJ2-1; weak D call: TRBD2 (5 bases). Sequences were obtained from peripheral blood. CDR3 nucleotides: TGTGCCACCAGTGCTCTAGCACCTACCTCAGATGAGCAGTTCTTC. Its protein product is CATSALAPTSDEQFF.